The rows below give T cell receptor beta chains drawn from one sample of a study of T cell repertoires in cytomegalovirus infection. The antigens for these receptors are not known. Each CDR3 protein is one row after TCRdb ran MiXCR on the reads. This sample has 550,000 to 700,000 distinct CDR3 sequences, with 40% found just once. Sequenced here: cultured PBMCs, sampled from culture after CMV antigen stimulation. The receptor set was obtained from a human donor in good health (CMV status not recorded). Some clones in this sample may be carry-over from other donors' samples. Each CDR3 is given with its conserved first and last residue. Fields, in order: CDR3 protein, CDR3 DNA, V gene, D gene, J gene, clone size. The D gene is left open where the match is weak. The size field is filled for only some rows; it gives once, few, many or a size class.

CDR3aa: CATSRVYRSNQPQHF
CDR3nt: TGTGCCACCAGCAGGGTCTATCGAAGCAATCAGCCCCAGCATTTT
v_gene: TRBV15
d_gene: NA
j_gene: TRBJ1-5
abundance: NA

CDR3aa: CASSERFGYTF
CDR3nt: TGTGCCAGCAGTGAGAGGTTCGGCTACACCTTC
v_gene: TRBV6-1
d_gene: NA
j_gene: TRBJ1-2
abundance: NA

CDR3aa: CAIERHEQYF
CDR3nt: TGTGCCATCGAGCGGCACGAGCAGTACTTC
v_gene: TRBV10-3
d_gene: NA
j_gene: TRBJ2-7
abundance: NA

CDR3aa: CAISESAPRGGYEQYF
CDR3nt: TGTGCCATCAGTGAGTCGGCCCCTCGCGGGGGCTACGAGCAGTACTTC
v_gene: TRBV10-3
d_gene: TRBD2
j_gene: TRBJ2-7
abundance: few

CDR3aa: CSALLAGNIQYF
CDR3nt: TGCAGCGCTCTGCTAGCGGGGAACATTCAGTACTTC
v_gene: TRBV29-1
d_gene: TRBD2
j_gene: TRBJ2-4
abundance: once

CDR3aa: CSASWRMNTEAFF
CDR3nt: TGCAGTGCTAGCTGGCGTATGAACACTGAAGCTTTCTTT
v_gene: TRBV20-1
d_gene: NA
j_gene: TRBJ1-1
abundance: few

CDR3aa: CASSQGDLAGELFF
CDR3nt: TGTGCCAGCAGCCAAGGGGATCTAGCCGGGGAGCTGTTTTTT
v_gene: TRBV3-1
d_gene: NA
j_gene: TRBJ2-2
abundance: NA

CDR3aa: CASSLGGAHPYEQYF
CDR3nt: TGTGCCAGCAGCTTAGGCGGGGCCCACCCCTACGAGCAGTACTTC
v_gene: TRBV7-2
d_gene: NA
j_gene: TRBJ2-7
abundance: few

CDR3aa: CASNGRLGATNTEAFF
CDR3nt: TGTGCCAGCAATGGTCGTCTTGGGGCGACGAACACTGAAGCTTTCTTT
v_gene: TRBV27
d_gene: NA
j_gene: TRBJ1-1
abundance: NA

CDR3aa: CASSQEGEDTQYF
CDR3nt: TGCGCCAGCAGCCAAGAAGGTGAGGATACGCAGTATTTT
v_gene: TRBV4-3
d_gene: NA
j_gene: TRBJ2-3
abundance: few

CDR3aa: CSVVLGNNPVEQFF
CDR3nt: TGCAGCGTTGTCTTAGGAAACAATCCGGTTGAGCAGTTCTTC
v_gene: TRBV29-1
d_gene: NA
j_gene: TRBJ2-1
abundance: few

CDR3aa: CASSINRGRKSNQPQHF
CDR3nt: TGTGCCAGTAGTATCAACAGGGGGCGGAAGAGCAATCAGCCCCAGCATTTT
v_gene: TRBV19
d_gene: TRBD1
j_gene: TRBJ1-5
abundance: few

CDR3aa: CASSLGGGATETQYF
CDR3nt: TGTGCCAGCAGTTTGGGTGGTGGCGCGACGGAGACCCAGTACTTC
v_gene: TRBV12-3/TRBV12-4
d_gene: NA
j_gene: TRBJ2-5
abundance: NA

CDR3aa: CASSYFQGRTDTQYF
CDR3nt: TGTGCCAGCAGTTACTTCCAGGGCCGCACAGATACGCAGTATTTT
v_gene: TRBV6-5
d_gene: NA
j_gene: TRBJ2-3
abundance: NA

CDR3aa: CSARGGVGGYTEAFF
CDR3nt: TGCAGTGCTAGAGGTGGGGTCGGAGGGTACACTGAAGCTTTCTTT
v_gene: TRBV20-1
d_gene: NA
j_gene: TRBJ1-1
abundance: few

CDR3aa: CASSDRINYGYTF
CDR3nt: TGTGCCAGCAGTGACAGGATAAACTATGGCTACACCTTC
v_gene: TRBV6-1
d_gene: NA
j_gene: TRBJ1-2
abundance: few

CDR3aa: CASHDRRYGYTF
CDR3nt: TGTGCCAGCCACGACAGGAGGTATGGCTACACCTTC
v_gene: TRBV6-2/TRBV6-3
d_gene: NA
j_gene: TRBJ1-2
abundance: NA

CDR3aa: CASSLAFGSYEQYF
CDR3nt: TGTGCCAGCAGCTTAGCGTTCGGTTCCTACGAGCAGTACTTC
v_gene: TRBV7-6
d_gene: NA
j_gene: TRBJ2-7
abundance: NA

CDR3aa: CASSRGGQSAYGYTF
CDR3nt: TGTGCCAGCAGCCGGGGGGGACAGAGCGCTTATGGCTACACCTTC
v_gene: TRBV5-4
d_gene: TRBD1
j_gene: TRBJ1-2
abundance: few

CDR3aa: CATSRLARETQYF
CDR3nt: TGTGCCACCAGCAGGTTAGCGAGAGAGACCCAGTACTTC
v_gene: TRBV15
d_gene: NA
j_gene: TRBJ2-5
abundance: NA

CDR3aa: CASSLGGAGMDFSEKLFF
CDR3nt: TGTGCCAGCAGCTTAGGAGGGGCAGGAATGGATTTTAGTGAAAAACTGTTTTTT
v_gene: TRBV7-8
d_gene: NA
j_gene: TRBJ1-4
abundance: NA

CDR3aa: CASSGKDRGRGETQYF
CDR3nt: TGTGCCAGCAGCGGAAAGGACAGGGGGCGAGGAGAGACCCAGTACTTC
v_gene: TRBV5-4
d_gene: TRBD1
j_gene: TRBJ2-5
abundance: NA

CDR3aa: CASSMFSSGAVNQPQHF
CDR3nt: TGTGCCAGTAGTATGTTTTCCTCCGGGGCCGTCAATCAGCCCCAGCATTTT
v_gene: TRBV19
d_gene: NA
j_gene: TRBJ1-5
abundance: NA

CDR3aa: CASSYSHIGVGQETQYF
CDR3nt: TGTGCCAGCAGTTACTCCCATATAGGTGTGGGACAAGAGACCCAGTACTTC
v_gene: TRBV6-5
d_gene: NA
j_gene: TRBJ2-5
abundance: few

CDR3aa: CASRESGANVLTF
CDR3nt: TGTGCCAGCAGGGAGTCTGGGGCCAACGTCCTGACTTTC
v_gene: TRBV7-2
d_gene: NA
j_gene: TRBJ2-6
abundance: few

CDR3aa: CASSAGLDPGSEQFF
CDR3nt: TGCGCCAGCAGTGCGGGACTAGACCCCGGGAGTGAGCAGTTCTTC
v_gene: TRBV5-1
d_gene: TRBD2
j_gene: TRBJ2-1
abundance: NA

CDR3aa: CAGGRGGELFF
CDR3nt: TGTGCCGGTGGACGGGGCGGGGAGCTGTTTTTT
v_gene: TRBV6-1
d_gene: NA
j_gene: TRBJ2-2
abundance: few

CDR3aa: CASSLGQSNEKLFF
CDR3nt: TGTGCCAGCAGCTTGGGACAGAGTAATGAAAAACTGTTTTTT
v_gene: TRBV5-4
d_gene: NA
j_gene: TRBJ1-4
abundance: few

CDR3aa: CASSLPTIETGGEAFF
CDR3nt: TGTGCCAGCAGCTTACCGACAATTGAGACAGGGGGCGAAGCTTTCTTT
v_gene: TRBV7-6
d_gene: TRBD1
j_gene: TRBJ1-1
abundance: few

CDR3aa: CASSPREGAGDF
CDR3nt: TGTGCCAGCTCACCAAGGGAAGGCGCGGGAGACTTC
v_gene: TRBV18
d_gene: TRBD2
j_gene: TRBJ2-7
abundance: NA

CDR3aa: CSVAPSSYNEQFF
CDR3nt: TGCAGCGTTGCCCCGAGCTCCTACAATGAGCAGTTCTTC
v_gene: TRBV29-1
d_gene: NA
j_gene: TRBJ2-1
abundance: NA

CDR3aa: CASSLNPPPSEAFF
CDR3nt: TGTGCCAGCAGCTTAAACCCCCCCCCGTCTGAAGCTTTCTTT
v_gene: TRBV7-9
d_gene: NA
j_gene: TRBJ1-1
abundance: NA

CDR3aa: CASSTAGNTEAFF
CDR3nt: TGTGCCAGCAGTACCGCAGGGAACACTGAAGCTTTCTTT
v_gene: TRBV6-5
d_gene: NA
j_gene: TRBJ1-1
abundance: NA

CDR3aa: CASSFRVASGGWGNEQFF
CDR3nt: TGTGCCAGCAGCTTCAGGGTCGCTAGCGGGGGTTGGGGGAATGAGCAGTTCTTC
v_gene: TRBV7-2
d_gene: TRBD2
j_gene: TRBJ2-1
abundance: many

CDR3aa: CSARVGQGADGYTF
CDR3nt: TGCAGTGCTAGAGTGGGACAGGGGGCTGATGGCTACACCTTC
v_gene: TRBV20-1
d_gene: TRBD1
j_gene: TRBJ1-2
abundance: NA

CDR3aa: CATSPRSKPITNEKLFF
CDR3nt: TGTGCCACCAGTCCCCGAAGCAAACCAATAACTAATGAAAAACTGTTTTTT
v_gene: TRBV15
d_gene: NA
j_gene: TRBJ1-4
abundance: NA

CDR3aa: CASGAGGGDTGELFF
CDR3nt: TGTGCCAGCGGAGCGGGGGGGGGGGACACCGGGGAGCTGTTTTTT
v_gene: TRBV6-6
d_gene: TRBD2
j_gene: TRBJ2-2
abundance: NA

CDR3aa: CASSFRQLRETQYF
CDR3nt: TGTGCCAGCAGCTTTCGTCAGCTTCGAGAGACCCAGTACTTC
v_gene: TRBV7-2
d_gene: NA
j_gene: TRBJ2-5
abundance: NA

CDR3aa: CASSVATWGLVEKLFF
CDR3nt: TGCGCCAGCAGCGTTGCAACTTGGGGGCTGGTTGAAAAACTGTTTTTT
v_gene: TRBV5-1
d_gene: NA
j_gene: TRBJ1-4
abundance: NA

CDR3aa: CASSYSLQAGAQYEQFF
CDR3nt: TGTGCCAGCAGTTATTCTCTGCAGGCGGGGGCTCAGTATGAGCAGTTCTTC
v_gene: TRBV6-2/TRBV6-3
d_gene: NA
j_gene: TRBJ2-1
abundance: few

CDR3aa: CASSRSGQEQETQYF
CDR3nt: TGTGCCAGCAGCAGGAGTGGACAGGAACAAGAGACCCAGTACTTC
v_gene: TRBV7-2
d_gene: TRBD1
j_gene: TRBJ2-5
abundance: NA

CDR3aa: CASRPSGQDEKLFF
CDR3nt: TGTGCCAGCAGACCCAGCGGGCAGGATGAAAAACTGTTTTTT
v_gene: TRBV7-9
d_gene: NA
j_gene: TRBJ1-4
abundance: NA

CDR3aa: CASSPTRGQNPAYEQYF
CDR3nt: TGTGCCAGCAGCCCAACCCGGGGGCAGAATCCAGCCTACGAGCAGTACTTC
v_gene: TRBV7-2
d_gene: NA
j_gene: TRBJ2-7
abundance: NA

CDR3aa: CASGLVISVGEYEQYF
CDR3nt: TGTGCTAGTGGTTTGGTAATCAGCGTAGGAGAGTACGAGCAGTACTTC
v_gene: TRBV12-5
d_gene: NA
j_gene: TRBJ2-7
abundance: NA

CDR3aa: CASSQEILGDTQYF
CDR3nt: TGTGCCAGCAGCCAAGAAATTTTAGGGGATACGCAGTATTTT
v_gene: TRBV3-1
d_gene: NA
j_gene: TRBJ2-3
abundance: NA

CDR3aa: CASSLVAGQSNQPQHF
CDR3nt: TGTGCCAGCAGCTTAGTAGCGGGGCAAAGCAATCAGCCCCAGCATTTT
v_gene: TRBV7-2
d_gene: NA
j_gene: TRBJ1-5
abundance: NA

CDR3aa: CASSSAGPGTQYF
CDR3nt: TGTGCCAGCAGTTCGGCAGGTCCCGGGACCCAGTACTTC
v_gene: TRBV6-1
d_gene: NA
j_gene: TRBJ2-5
abundance: NA

CDR3aa: CATSEAPTGTQYF
CDR3nt: TGTGCCACCAGTGAGGCACCCACAGGGACCCAGTACTTC
v_gene: TRBV24-1
d_gene: NA
j_gene: TRBJ2-5
abundance: few

CDR3aa: CATSRGVAEGLARTDTQYF
CDR3nt: TGTGCCACCAGCAGAGGGGTAGCGGAGGGCCTTGCCCGCACAGATACGCAGTATTTT
v_gene: TRBV15
d_gene: NA
j_gene: TRBJ2-3
abundance: NA

CDR3aa: CASRLDWVTDTQYF
CDR3nt: TGTGCCAGCCGATTAGACTGGGTCACAGATACGCAGTATTTT
v_gene: TRBV27
d_gene: NA
j_gene: TRBJ2-3
abundance: few

CDR3aa: CASSLGDSLGEQYF
CDR3nt: TGTGCCAGCAGCTTAGGGGATAGCCTCGGGGAGCAGTACTTC
v_gene: TRBV7-2
d_gene: NA
j_gene: TRBJ2-7
abundance: many

CDR3aa: CASKPVGGSSYNEQFF
CDR3nt: TGTGCCAGCAAGCCCGTAGGTGGAAGCTCCTACAATGAGCAGTTCTTC
v_gene: TRBV12-3/TRBV12-4
d_gene: NA
j_gene: TRBJ2-1
abundance: NA

CDR3aa: CASSYSITVTYEQYF
CDR3nt: TGTGCCAGCAGTTACTCGATAACGGTCACCTACGAGCAGTACTTC
v_gene: TRBV6-2/TRBV6-3
d_gene: NA
j_gene: TRBJ2-7
abundance: NA